The rows below give T cell receptor beta chains drawn from one sample of a study of blood T cell repertoires in COVID-19. The method was immunoSEQ multiplex PCR; TCRdb's version includes in-frame clones alone and lacks a portion of them. Found here are about 170,000 clones, roughly 86% of them singletons; the top ten hold 2.5%. Sequenced input: peripheral blood. The origin of the receptors is a woman older than 75 with COVID-19, enrolled during active disease. Both conserved end residues are part of each CDR3. Fields, in order: J gene, D gene, V gene, CDR3 DNA, CDR3 protein. D genes are given only for firm matches.

TRBJ2-7	TRBD1	TRBV15	TGTGCCACCAGCCCGACAGGGAATTCCTACGAGCAGTACTTC	CATSPTGNSYEQYF
TRBJ2-7	-	TRBV3-1/TRBV3-2	TGTGCCAGCAGTCGCGACAGAAACTCCTACGAGCAGTACTTC	CASSRDRNSYEQYF
TRBJ2-7	-	TRBV5-3	TGTGCCAGAAGCATGATAGGGGCAGGGCCTACCTACGAGCAGTACTTC	CARSMIGAGPTYEQYF
TRBJ2-1	TRBD2	TRBV19	TGTGCCAGTAGTAAAGGGAGACGCGGGAGCTCCTACAATGAGCAGTTCTTC	CASSKGRRGSSYNEQFF
TRBJ2-2	-	TRBV28	TGTGCCAGCAGTTTTAGTTCTGGCGGCACCGGGGAGCTGTTTTTT	CASSFSSGGTGELFF
TRBJ2-5	TRBD2	TRBV7-9	TGTGCCAGCAGCTTAAGACTAGCGTCCCAAGAGACCCAGTACTTC	CASSLRLASQETQYF
TRBJ2-7	TRBD2	TRBV7-2	TGTGCCAGCAGTCGACCGACTAGCGGGAGGTACGAGCAGTACTTC	CASSRPTSGRYEQYF
TRBJ1-1	TRBD1	TRBV19	TGTGCCAGTACCTCGAGGACAGGGGGCACTGAAGCTTTCTTT	CASTSRTGGTEAFF
TRBJ1-5	-	TRBV3-1/TRBV3-2	TGTGCCAGCAGCCGGGACATCGGTCAGCCCCAGCATTTT	CASSRDIGQPQHF
TRBJ1-1	-	TRBV9	TGTGCCAGCAGCTTCCTCTCGAACACTGAAGCTTTCTTT	CASSFLSNTEAFF
TRBJ1-5	-	TRBV19	TGTGCCAGTAGTATTCCCACACATAATCAGCCCCAGCATTTT	CASSIPTHNQPQHF